These T cell receptor beta chains were read from a single sample in a study of long-term antiretroviral therapy in people with HIV. Data came from immunoSEQ multiplex PCR; TCRdb stores just in-frame clones and leaves some out. The table records about 31,000 clones, approximately 85% of them present only once. This specimen consisted of unsorted PBMCs, obtained 0.8 years before starting antiretroviral therapy. All receptors come from a man aged 18 to 35 with HIV. The CDR3 runs from the conserved cysteine through the conserved F or W.

J gene	V gene	CDR3 protein
TRBJ1-2	TRBV25-1	CASSEGPGRGYTF
TRBJ2-7	TRBV7-9	CASVRDFETYEQYF
TRBJ1-4	TRBV27	CASSLSQGESRPTNEKLFF
TRBJ2-7	TRBV5-4	CASSPGPTIYEQYF
TRBJ1-2	TRBV10-3	CAISESLPTGFYGYTF
TRBJ2-7	TRBV27	CASRPAGGGSYEQYF
TRBJ2-7	TRBV7-9	CASSWSDRGRAYF
TRBJ1-2	TRBV4-1	CASSQGGEDPNYGYTF
TRBJ1-1	TRBV7-3	CASSLMQQLNTEAFF
TRBJ1-2	TRBV5-1	CASSLTQGFRSYYGYTF
TRBJ1-6	TRBV9	CASSPGGTEGSPLHF
TRBJ2-5	TRBV5-6	CASSVGDPGGAQYF
TRBJ2-6	TRBV5-4	CASSLSPGTGANVLTF
TRBJ1-2	TRBV21-1	CASSPRGTGVRGYTF
TRBJ2-3	TRBV4-2	CASSRTRPDTQYF
TRBJ2-3	TRBV28	CASKSLPTDTQYF
TRBJ2-3	TRBV4-3	CASSQGISLTDTQYF
TRBJ1-4	TRBV15	CATSSTRGVGEKLFF
TRBJ1-6	TRBV23-1	CASRLLHLTTHSPLHF
TRBJ2-1	TRBV6-5	CASSYEQGALYNEQFF
TRBJ2-1	TRBV5-1	CASSLAVGGLYNEQFF
TRBJ2-1	TRBV7-9	CASSPTSGRYNEQFF
TRBJ2-2	TRBV5-1	CASSFGQGSTGELFF
TRBJ1-2	TRBV2	CASLKNREAF
TRBJ2-3	TRBV4-2	CASSPGLGGTDTQYF
TRBJ2-7	TRBV2	CASSEAGGPQYF
TRBJ1-1	TRBV6-6	CASSYSTPENTEAFF
TRBJ1-4	TRBV6-5	CASSSTGNEKLFF
TRBJ1-6	TRBV5-6	CASSLASGPLHF
TRBJ2-7	TRBV5-1	CASTPTGRYEQYF
TRBJ2-7	TRBV5-1	CASSLAGGRQGPREQYF
TRBJ1-5	TRBV11-2	CASSFRGKENQPQHF
TRBJ2-2	TRBV7-3	CASSLSTVGTGELFF
TRBJ2-5	TRBV27	CASSPRGETQYF
TRBJ1-2	TRBV10-3	CAIRARQGSDYGYTF
TRBJ1-1	TRBV29-1	CSVTGLGVTEAFF
TRBJ2-2	TRBV7-7	CASSLKAGGTGELFF
TRBJ2-7	TRBV7-8	CASSLDQGAGEQYF
TRBJ2-5	TRBV9	CASSPPHSMETQYF
TRBJ1-1	TRBV6-5	CATRRQGNTEAFF
TRBJ2-7	TRBV7-9	CASSLAGGPEQYF
TRBJ2-3	TRBV5-1	CASSSLADTQYF
TRBJ2-1	TRBV11-2	CASSRGDNLAYNEQFF
TRBJ1-1	TRBV19	CASGQGGTEAFF
TRBJ2-1	TRBV19	CASRGGPSSYNEQFF
TRBJ2-3	TRBV11-2	CASSRGTASTDTQYF
TRBJ2-7	TRBV5-1	CASSFGQGIGEQYF
TRBJ2-5	TRBV13	CASSLKGARVIQETQYF
TRBJ2-5	TRBV11-1	CASSLVAGGEETQYF